The clone carrying this TCR beta chain was detected only once. The table came from immunoSEQ multiplex PCR; TCRdb's copy has only in-frame clones and leaves some out. The repertoire holds 25,000 to 30,000 clones, with approximately 80% as singletons. Each and every patient relapsed after autologous stem cell transplantation, and patients got differing brentuximab vedotin exposure. Magnetic negative selection served to purify CD4+ T cells out of PBMCs that had been thawed. The data are from a study of PD-1 blockade in classical Hodgkin lymphoma. The CDR3 covers 16 residues. Trimming cost V 4 bases and J 7 bases; bases outside gene matches: 15. Germline-derived CDR1 and CDR2 are SGHDT and YYEEEE.

V usage is TRBV5-6 and J usage is TRBJ2-7; 9 bases map to TRBD2. This clonotype was obtained from a human donor with classical Hodgkin lymphoma. The material sequenced was CD4+ T cells from blood, taken at baseline. For the CDR3, the DNA is TGTGCCAGCAGCAACCTCGCGGGGGGGATTTGGCGGGAGCAGTACTTC. It specifies CASSNLAGGIWREQYF.